This T cell receptor beta chain originates from a study of blood T cells in healthy people across ages. They isolated at least 6 million PBMCs from each sample. V lost 3 bases and J 0 bases, leaving 15 bases between the germline ends. The CDR3 spans 16 residues. Looked up from germline, CDR1 is SGHVS and CDR2 is FQNEAQ. This clonotype has more than one count but fewer than ten. For the second PCR, which ran for about 7 to 11 cycles, a sample-barcoded 5' primer and a J-beta primer mix were used. Researchers report that a template-switch adaptor with 12 random nucleotides tagged each cDNA molecule. Via MiXCR, TCRdb re-called the 5' RACE reads, giving one row per CDR3 protein. Of roughly 1,000,000 distinct CDR3 sequences in the sample, 20% to 25% are singletons; the top ten hold around 0.75%. These sequences were also reported in another study, on T cells of mothers and their children. That paper states: Per 15 ul, 1.5 ug of RNA was used, with all extracted RNA going into cDNA synthesis. There was no detection of any persistent microchimeric T cell clones.

Input material: blood. The V gene is TRBV7-8, the J gene TRBJ2-7; D gene uncertain. This TCR derives from a girl aged 2-10 years in good health. The CDR3: CASSFGYGLSSYEQYF. CDR3 coding DNA: TGTGCCAGCAGCTTCGGGTACGGGCTATCCTCCTACGAGCAGTACTTC.